The next 29 T cell receptor beta chains were all read from a single sample in a study of T-cell reconstitution after alpha-beta-depleted transplantation in children listed by TCRdb under 2016. The intended sense of this specimen's treatment or condition label: allogeneic hematopoietic cell transplantation with graft depleted of TCRalphabeta T cells and CD19 B cells. Library preparation was by PCR. TCRdb names Illumina HiSeq 2500 as the instrument used. To normalize quantification of the TCRbeta repertoire, the TCR libraries were built with molecular barcoding that relied on unique molecular identifiers. Starting from the raw public reads, TCRdb applied fastp trimming at Q25, assembled clones with MiXCR and retained in-frame beta chains. For every CDR3 protein sequence, its rows merge into one entry that carries the most common genes and DNA. The sample records approximately 350,000 distinct CDR3 sequences, 15% to 20% of which are singletons. The ten largest clonotypes hold around 41% of the sample.

Sequencing used PBMCs, mostly from graft donor cells, obtained 360 days after TCRalphabeta/CD19-depleted stem cell transplant. The origin of the receptors is a male patient aged 2 to 10 who had a stem cell transplant for acute lymphoblastic leukemia, so the T cells may come from the graft donor.

This sequence joins TRBV4-3 and TRBJ2-7; D might be TRBD1 (6 bases). The CDR3 extends over 14 amino acids. V lost 3 bases to trimming and J lost 0 bases, with 9 bases between them. Germline lookup yields CDR1 LGHNA and CDR2 YSLEER. The CDR3 is CASSHSTGSYEQYF. CDR3 DNA sequence: TGCGCCAGCAGCCACTCGACAGGCTCCTACGAGCAGTACTTC.

The chain has TRBV10-3 and TRBJ2-1; D is uncertain. The V gene lost 1 base and the J gene lost 13 bases, with 20 bases spanning the gap. This CDR3 comprises 15 residues. Germline V CDR1 and CDR2: ENHRY, SYGVKD. CDR3 bases: TGTGCCATCAGTGAGTTCACCTTGAACGACGACTCTCAGTTCTTC. This codes for CAISEFTLNDDSQFF.

The chain links TRBV9 to TRBJ2-5; 9 positions agree with TRBD1. The CDR3 totals 14 residues. J was trimmed by 5 bases and V by 3 bases; bases with no gene match: 5. Germline CDR1 and CDR2: SGDLS and YYNGEE. The CDR3 bases are TGTGCCAGCAGCGCATCGACAGGGGGGGAGACCCAGTACTTC. It codes for CASSASTGGETQYF.

The chain recombines TRBV20-1 with TRBJ2-1; a weak D match, TRBD2 (5 bases). This CDR3 is built from 14 residues. Trimming pared 1 base from V and 1 base from J, leaving 8 bases between. In germline, CDR1 is DFQATT, CDR2 SNEGSKA (reference sequence). CDR3 sequence reads: CSARVAFSYNEQFF. In DNA form, the CDR3 reads TGCAGTGCTAGAGTAGCGTTTTCCTACAATGAGCAGTTCTTC.

There are many counts of this clonotype. The DNA for the CDR3 is TGTGCCAGCTCACCAAATTGGGACGGTACCTACGAGCAGTACTTC. Its translation: CASSPNWDGTYEQYF. This sequence joins TRBV18 and TRBJ2-7; D is tentatively TRBD1 or TRBD2 (5 bases each). The length of the CDR3 is 15 residues. V lost 2 bases and J lost 2, with 13 bases in between. The germline V gene encodes CDR1 KGHSH and CDR2 LQKENI.

This clonotype was observed many times. The chain employs TRBV10-3 and TRBJ2-7, with D unresolved. CDR1 and CDR2 (germline): ENHRY, SYGVKD. This CDR3 spans 16 amino acids. The germline V and J ends were trimmed by 0 bases and 0 bases, with 12 bases remaining between them. CDR3 amino acids: CAISESNSLSSYEQYF. The DNA for the CDR3 is TGTGCCATCAGTGAGTCGAACTCCCTAAGCTCCTACGAGCAGTACTTC.

This clonotype was detected a few times. The chain has TRBV4-1 and TRBJ2-1; 14 nucleotides line up with TRBD2. This CDR3 comprises 16 residues. Germline V gene lookup returns CDR1 MGHRA and CDR2 YSYEKL. With V trimmed by 4 bases and J by 5 bases, 4 bases remained unmatched. The DNA for the CDR3 is TGCGCCAGCAGCCCCCCGGGACTAGCGGGAGACAATGAGCAGTTCTTC. Translation: CASSPPGLAGDNEQFF.

A few counts support this clonotype. The gene calls are TRBV28 and TRBJ2-1; D is possibly TRBD2 (6 bases). V shed 7 bases and J shed 3 bases, with 16 bases lying between them. The CDR3 runs to 15 residues. CDR1 and CDR2 from the germline V gene are MDHEN and SYDVKM. The CDR3 loop is CASNHPGLSYNEQFF. As DNA, the CDR3 is TGTGCCAGCAACCACCCGGGACTCAGCTACAATGAGCAGTTCTTC.

This clonotype was seen only a few times. This sequence joins TRBV10-3 and TRBJ2-1, with 11 bases lining up with TRBD2. There are 18 residues in the CDR3. Unmatched junction bases numbered 23, after V lost 11 bases and J lost 8 bases. Germline V gene data show CDR1 as ENHRY and CDR2 as SYGVKD. This chain's CDR3 is CAPQTAEQGTSGRDEQFF. CDR3 in DNA: TGTGCCCCCCAAACGGCCGAGCAGGGGACTAGCGGACGGGATGAGCAGTTCTTC.

V is TRBV20-1 and J is TRBJ2-7; no firm D call. V was shortened by 3 bases and J by 7 bases, with 10 bases between the two germline ends. The CDR3 length is 11 residues. From germline, CDR1 is DFQATT and CDR2 SNEGSKA (reference sequence). CDR3 protein: CSASQHGEQYF. In DNA form, the CDR3 reads TGCAGTGCTAGTCAGCACGGAGAGCAGTACTTC.

V gene TRBV4-1 combines with J gene TRBJ2-1; no firm D call. V was clipped by 4 bases and J by 4 bases, with 8 bases between them. Germline values: CDR1 MGHRA, CDR2 YSYEKL. CDR3 length equals 13 residues. CDR3 amino acids: CASSLEDYNEQFF. The CDR3 DNA sequence: TGCGCCAGCAGCCTCGAGGATTACAATGAGCAGTTCTTC.

The rearrangement uses TRBV5-1 and TRBJ2-5; D is perhaps TRBD1 or TRBD2 (5 bases each). The CDR3 extends over 15 amino acids. V dropped 0 bases and J dropped 3 bases, with 12 bases sitting between them. The germline CDR1 and CDR2 sequences are SGHRS and YFSETQ. The CDR3 here is CASSLGARGKETQYF. CDR3 coding DNA: TGCGCCAGCAGCTTGGGGGCCCGGGGCAAAGAGACCCAGTACTTC.

There are a few counts of this clonotype. The chain employs TRBV6-4 and TRBJ2-7, with 8 positions matching TRBD2. Germline V lookup: CDR1 MRHNA, CDR2 SNTAGT. The CDR3 has 13 amino acids. V shed 11 bases and J 3 bases; nucleotides not matched to a gene: 9. The CDR3 is CAFDGRAYYEQYF. CDR3 DNA: TGTGCCTTCGACGGGAGGGCGTACTACGAGCAGTACTTC.

This clonotype was detected many times. The J gene is TRBJ2-5, the V gene TRBV12-3 or TRBV12-4, with D unclear. Trimming took off 4 bases at V and 3 bases at J, with 3 bases between the two ends. The CDR3 is made up of 11 amino acids. For the CDR3, the DNA is TGTGCCAGCAGTTCGAAAGAGACCCAGTACTTC. This codes for CASSSKETQYF.

This clonotype was observed a few times. The chain couples TRBV6-1 to TRBJ1-6; 9 bases match TRBD1. The CDR3 runs to 16 residues. Germline trimming cut 5 bases from V and 10 bases from J; bases unmatched to any gene: 12. Per the germline V gene, CDR1 is MNHNS and CDR2 is SASEGT. CDR3: CASSPRTGASLSPLHF. The CDR3 region has the DNA TGTGCCAGCAGTCCTCGGACAGGGGCTTCTTTATCACCCCTCCACTTT.

This clonotype was seen many times. The chain recombines TRBV6-4 with TRBJ2-6, with 9 bases that match TRBD1. The CDR3 spans 22 residues. Germline V gene data show CDR1 as MRHNA and CDR2 as SNTAGT. The J segment lost 1 base and the V segment lost 6 bases, leaving 22 bases of the junction unmatched. CDR3 in DNA: TGTGCCAGCAGGACGCCAACGAAATGGGGGGACAGGGTTCGTTCTGGGGCCAACGTCCTGACTTTC. Translated: CASRTPTKWGDRVRSGANVLTF.

V gene TRBV5-6 combines with J gene TRBJ2-1; D tentatively reads TRBD1 or TRBD2 (5 bases each). The germline V and J ends were trimmed by 3 bases and 7 bases, with 11 bases remaining between them. Per the germline V gene, CDR1 is SGHDT and CDR2 is YYEEEE. CDR3 length equals 13 residues. The CDR3 nucleotides read TGTGCCAGCAGCTCGGGACGGCTGAATGAGCAGTTCTTC. This gives the protein CASSSGRLNEQFF.

This clonotype was counted a few times. The CDR3 coding sequence is TGTGCCAGCAGCTTACTATGGGACCGAGCCTACGAGCAGTACTTC. Amino acids: CASSLLWDRAYEQYF. The V gene is TRBV11-2, the J gene TRBJ2-7; D may match TRBD1 or TRBD2 (5 bases each). The germline V gene encodes CDR1 SGHAT and CDR2 FQNNGV. V was trimmed by 2 bases and J by 2 bases, leaving 13 bases between them. The CDR3 is 15 residues long.

This clonotype was counted between two and nine times. The chain joins TRBV6-2 or TRBV6-3 to TRBJ2-7; 7 bases fit TRBD1. V was pared by 6 bases and J by 3 bases, with 2 bases of the junction left unmatched. Per germline, CDR1 MNHEY and CDR2 SVGEGT. This CDR3 has 12 residues. CDR3 nucleotides: TGTGCCAGCAGGACAGGGCGCTACGAGCAGTACTTC. It codes for CASRTGRYEQYF.

The CDR3 DNA is TGTGCCAGCAGGCCGACAGATAGCAATCAGCCCCAGCATTTT. Encoded protein: CASRPTDSNQPQHF. This sequence joins TRBV12-3 or TRBV12-4 and TRBJ1-5, with D perhaps matching TRBD1 (5 bases). Trimming took off 6 bases at V and 0 bases at J, with 9 bases between the two ends. CDR3 size: 14 residues.

The count of this clonotype is one. The chain is built from TRBV7-9 and TRBJ2-3, with 9 bases matching TRBD1. This CDR3 is built from 15 residues. CDR1 and CDR2 (germline): SEHNR, FQNEAQ (reference sequence). V shed 4 bases and J 2 bases; nucleotides not matched to a gene: 4. The CDR3 protein is CASSSRTGATDTQYF. DNA for the CDR3: TGTGCCAGCAGCTCGAGGACAGGGGCCACAGATACGCAGTATTTT. Filled out from reference TRBV7-9 and TRBJ2-3, the complete variable domain reads DTGVSQNPRHKITKRGQNVTFRCDPISEHNRLYWYRQTLGQGPEFLTYFQNEAQLEKSRLLSDRFSAERPKGSFSTLEIQRTEQGDSAMYLCASSSRTGATDTQYFGPGTRLTVL.

This clonotype was found many times. The V gene is TRBV29-1, the J gene TRBJ2-7, with 7 positions matching TRBD2. The ends lost 8 bases at V and 2 bases at J; junction bases unmatched: 12. This CDR3 is 14 amino acids long. Germline CDR1 is SQVTM and CDR2 is ANQGSEA. The CDR3 is CSSHGLAETYEQYF. The CDR3, as DNA: TGCAGCTCCCACGGGCTAGCGGAAACCTACGAGCAGTACTTC.

This clonotype was observed a handful of times. The V and J genes are TRBV4-2 and TRBJ2-5; D remains unclear. CDR1 and CDR2 (germline): LGHNA, YNFKEQ. This CDR3 has 16 amino acids. With 1 base removed from V and 0 bases from J, the gap between germline ends came to 12 bases. CDR3 bases: TGTGCCAGCAGCCAAGTCTACCCGGAGAACCAAGAGACCCAGTACTTC. It yields the protein CASSQVYPENQETQYF.

This clonotype was counted only a few times. The chain combines TRBV6-2 or TRBV6-3 with TRBJ2-5; D is unresolved. The CDR3 loop spans 11 amino acids. The ends were cut back, 6 bases at V and 7 bases at J, with 9 bases in the middle. Germline CDR1 reads MNHEY; CDR2 reads SVGEGT. Here the CDR3 DNA reads TGTGCCAGCAGCCGCGTGGGGACCCAGTACTTC. Translating it yields CASSRVGTQYF.

This clonotype showed up just a few times. The CDR3 loop reads CASSTEFYEQYF. DNA of the CDR3: TGTGCCAGCAGCACCGAATTTTACGAGCAGTACTTC. The V call is TRBV12-3 or TRBV12-4, the J call TRBJ2-7; the D is unclear. This CDR3 is built from 12 residues. The V end was cut by 6 bases, the J end by 4 bases, with 10 bases between.

This clonotype was counted only a few times. This chain uses TRBV18 with TRBJ2-1; 8 nucleotides agree with TRBD2. This CDR3 region has 16 residues. CDR1 is KGHSH, CDR2 LQKENI, per germline. J gave up 1 base and V 1 base, and 3 bases lay outside the gene matches. CDR3 loop: CASSPQRELSYNEQFF. CDR3 in DNA: TGTGCCAGCTCACCACAGCGGGAGCTGTCCTACAATGAGCAGTTCTTC. The full variable domain, in which reference TRBV18 and TRBJ2-1 provide the parts outside the CDR3, is NAGVMQNPRHLVRRRGQEARLRCSPMKGHSHVYWYRQLPEEGLKFMVYLQKENIIDESGMPKERFSAEFPKEGPSILRIQQVVRGDSAAYFCASSPQRELSYNEQFFGPGTRLTVL.

This sequence joins TRBV12-3 or TRBV12-4 and TRBJ2-7, with D possibly called TRBD1 or TRBD2 (5 bases each). The CDR3 sequence is 14 residues long. V was trimmed by 6 bases and J by 4 bases, leaving 16 bases between them. The CDR3, as DNA: TGTGCCAGCAGACCAGCGAGGGGTCCTTACGAGCAGTACTTC. This encodes CASRPARGPYEQYF.

This chain joins TRBV5-1 and TRBJ1-5; D may be TRBD1 (6 bases). V lost 0 bases to trimming and J lost 0 bases, with 13 bases between them. This CDR3 has 17 residues. Germline values: CDR1 SGHRS, CDR2 YFSETQ. Written as DNA, the CDR3 is TGCGCCAGCAGCTTGGGAGTGGGGGCCGATAGCAATCAGCCCCAGCATTTT. Its translation is CASSLGVGADSNQPQHF. The full variable domain, in which reference TRBV5-1 and TRBJ1-5 provide the parts outside the CDR3, is KAGVTQTPRYLIKTRGQQVTLSCSPISGHRSVSWYQQTPGQGLQFLFEYFSETQRNKGNFPGRFSGRQFSNSRSEMNVSTLELGDSALYLCASSLGVGADSNQPQHFGDGTRLSIL.

This clonotype was detected a few times. The chain combines TRBV6-2 or TRBV6-3 with TRBJ2-1; D may match TRBD1 or TRBD2 (5 bases each). The V gene's germline CDR1 is MNHEY and CDR2 SVGEGT. Trimming removed 4 bases at V and 3 bases at J, with 16 bases between. The length of the CDR3 is 16 residues. CDR3 protein: CASSWDGMPFYNEQFF. CDR3 bases: TGTGCCAGCAGTTGGGACGGCATGCCCTTCTACAATGAGCAGTTCTTC.